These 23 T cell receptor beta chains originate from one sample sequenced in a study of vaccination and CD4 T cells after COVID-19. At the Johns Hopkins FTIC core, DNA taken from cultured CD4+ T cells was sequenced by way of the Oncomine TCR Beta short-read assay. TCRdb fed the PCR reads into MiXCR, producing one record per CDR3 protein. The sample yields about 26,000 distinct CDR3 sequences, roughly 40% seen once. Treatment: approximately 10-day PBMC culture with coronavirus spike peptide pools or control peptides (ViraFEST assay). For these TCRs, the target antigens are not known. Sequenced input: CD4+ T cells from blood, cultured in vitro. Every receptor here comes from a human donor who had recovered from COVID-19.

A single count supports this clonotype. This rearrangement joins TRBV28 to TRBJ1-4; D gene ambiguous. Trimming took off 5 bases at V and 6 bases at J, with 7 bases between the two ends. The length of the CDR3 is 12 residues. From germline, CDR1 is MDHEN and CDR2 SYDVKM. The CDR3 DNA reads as TGTGCCAGCAGTCCACGGGATGAAAAACTGTTTTTT. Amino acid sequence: CASSPRDEKLFF.

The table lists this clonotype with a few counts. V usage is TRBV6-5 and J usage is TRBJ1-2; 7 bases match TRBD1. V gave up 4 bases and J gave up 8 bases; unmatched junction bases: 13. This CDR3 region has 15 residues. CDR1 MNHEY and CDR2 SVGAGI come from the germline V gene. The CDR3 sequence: CASSLTHRQGGGYTF. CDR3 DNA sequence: TGTGCCAGCAGTTTGACCCACCGACAGGGCGGGGGCTACACCTTC.

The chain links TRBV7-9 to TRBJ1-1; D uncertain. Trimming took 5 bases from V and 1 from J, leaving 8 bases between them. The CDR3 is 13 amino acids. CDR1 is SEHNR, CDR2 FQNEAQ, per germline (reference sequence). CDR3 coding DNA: TGTGCCAGCAGCATTACAGAGAACACTGAAGCTTTCTTT. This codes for CASSITENTEAFF. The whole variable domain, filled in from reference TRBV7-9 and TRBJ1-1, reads DTGVSQNPRHKITKRGQNVTFRCDPISEHNRLYWYRQTLGQGPEFLTYFQNEAQLEKSRLLSDRFSAERPKGSFSTLEIQRTEQGDSAMYLCASSITENTEAFFGQGTRLTVV.

The DNA for the CDR3 is TGTGCCAGCAGTCCCGCGGTCGTGGAGACCCAGTACTTC. It yields the protein CASSPAVVETQYF. The genes are TRBV28 and TRBJ2-5; D uncertain. Trimming removed 5 bases at V and 5 bases at J, with 12 bases between. Germline lookup yields CDR1 MDHEN and CDR2 SYDVKM. The CDR3 loop spans 13 amino acids.

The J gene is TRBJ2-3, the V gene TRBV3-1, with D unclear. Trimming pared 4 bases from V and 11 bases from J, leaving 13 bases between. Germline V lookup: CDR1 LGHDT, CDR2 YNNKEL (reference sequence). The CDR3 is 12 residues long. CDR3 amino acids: CASSPRAGEQYF. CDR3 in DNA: TGTGCCAGCAGCCCCCGGGCCGGAGAGCAGTATTTT.

The chain's CDR3 is CASSLTDQPQHF. The CDR3 DNA reads TGTGCCAGCAGCTTAACCGATCAGCCCCAGCATTTT. This chain joins TRBV11-3 and TRBJ1-5, with D unresolved. This CDR3 has 12 amino acids. Trimming took off 2 bases at V and 5 bases at J, with 4 bases between the two ends. The germline V gene has CDR1 SGHNT and CDR2 YENEEA.

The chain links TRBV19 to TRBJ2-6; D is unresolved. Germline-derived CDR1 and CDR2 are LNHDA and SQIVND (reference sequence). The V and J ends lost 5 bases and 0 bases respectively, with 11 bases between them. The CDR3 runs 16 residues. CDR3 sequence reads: CASSAAVDSGANVLTF. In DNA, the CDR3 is TGTGCCAGTAGTGCGGCAGTAGACTCTGGGGCCAACGTCCTGACTTTC.

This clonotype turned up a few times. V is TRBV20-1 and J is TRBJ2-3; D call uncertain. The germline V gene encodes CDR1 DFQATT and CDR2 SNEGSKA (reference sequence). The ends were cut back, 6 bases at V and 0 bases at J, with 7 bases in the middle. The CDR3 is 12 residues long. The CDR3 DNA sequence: TGCAGTGCCTCGACTAGCACAGATACGCAGTATTTT. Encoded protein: CSASTSTDTQYF.

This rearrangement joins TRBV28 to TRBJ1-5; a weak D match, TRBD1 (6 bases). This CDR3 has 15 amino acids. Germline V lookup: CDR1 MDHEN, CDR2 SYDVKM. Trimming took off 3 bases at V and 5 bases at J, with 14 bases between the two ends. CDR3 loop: CASSFPGSGDQPQHF. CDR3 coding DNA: TGTGCCAGCAGTTTCCCAGGATCAGGGGATCAGCCCCAGCATTTT.

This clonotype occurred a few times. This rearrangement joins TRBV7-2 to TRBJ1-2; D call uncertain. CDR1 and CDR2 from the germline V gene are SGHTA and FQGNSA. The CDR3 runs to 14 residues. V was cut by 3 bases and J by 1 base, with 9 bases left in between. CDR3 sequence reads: CASSLYGNNYGYTF. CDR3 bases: TGTGCCAGCAGCTTGTATGGCAATAACTATGGCTACACCTTC. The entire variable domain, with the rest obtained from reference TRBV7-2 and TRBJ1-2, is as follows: GAGVSQSPSNKVTEKGKDVELRCDPISGHTALYWYRQSLGQGLEFLIYFQGNSAPDKSGLPSDRFSAERTGGSVSTLTIQRTQQEDSAVYLCASSLYGNNYGYTFGSGTRLTVV.

CDR3 DNA: TGTGCCAGCAGTGAAGCTCCTGGGGGAGTTTATTCACCCCTCCACTTT. Translation gives CASSEAPGGVYSPLHF. This chain joins TRBV2 and TRBJ1-6, with a weak D call TRBD1 (5 bases). V gave up 0 bases and J gave up 8 bases, with 14 bases separating them. This CDR3 region has 16 residues. The V gene's germline CDR1 is SNHLY and CDR2 FYNNEI.

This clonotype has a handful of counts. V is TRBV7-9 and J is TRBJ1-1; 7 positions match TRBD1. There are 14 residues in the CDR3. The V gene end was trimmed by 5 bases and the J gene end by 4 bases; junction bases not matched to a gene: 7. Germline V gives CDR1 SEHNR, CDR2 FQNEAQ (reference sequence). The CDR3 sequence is CASSQGGDGTEAFF. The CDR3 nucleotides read TGTGCCAGCAGCCAGGGGGGTGACGGCACTGAAGCTTTCTTT.

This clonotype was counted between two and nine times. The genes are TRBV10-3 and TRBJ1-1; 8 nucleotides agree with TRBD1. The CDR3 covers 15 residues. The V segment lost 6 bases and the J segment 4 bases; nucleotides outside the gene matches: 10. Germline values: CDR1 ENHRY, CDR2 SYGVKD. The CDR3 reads CAISEINRGGTEAFF. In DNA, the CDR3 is TGTGCCATCAGCGAAATTAACAGGGGGGGCACTGAAGCTTTCTTT.

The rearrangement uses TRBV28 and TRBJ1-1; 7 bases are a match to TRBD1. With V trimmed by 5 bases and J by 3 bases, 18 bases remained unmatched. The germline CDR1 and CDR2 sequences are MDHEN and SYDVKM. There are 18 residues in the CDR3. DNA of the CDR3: TGTGCCAGCAGTGCCCACGCCACGACAGGGCGGAGGGACACTGAAGCTTTCTTT. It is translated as CASSAHATTGRRDTEAFF.

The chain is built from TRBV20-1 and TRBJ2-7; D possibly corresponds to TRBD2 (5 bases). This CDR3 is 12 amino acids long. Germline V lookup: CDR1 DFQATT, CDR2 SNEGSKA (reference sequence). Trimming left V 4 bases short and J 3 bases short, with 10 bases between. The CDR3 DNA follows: TGCAGTGCTACGGGAAGCCTCTACGAGCAGTACTTC. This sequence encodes CSATGSLYEQYF.

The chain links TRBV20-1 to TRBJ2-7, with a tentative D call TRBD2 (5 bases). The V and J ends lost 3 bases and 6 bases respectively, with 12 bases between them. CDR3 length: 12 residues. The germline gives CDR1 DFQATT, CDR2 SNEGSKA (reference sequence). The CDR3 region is CSASMRAREQYF. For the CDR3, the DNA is TGCAGTGCTAGTATGAGGGCTCGCGAGCAGTACTTC.

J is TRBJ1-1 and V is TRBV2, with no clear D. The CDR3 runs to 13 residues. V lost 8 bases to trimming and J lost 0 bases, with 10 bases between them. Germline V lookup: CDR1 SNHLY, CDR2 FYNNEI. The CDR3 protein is CASEKDVNTEAFF. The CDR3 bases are TGTGCCAGCGAAAAGGACGTGAACACTGAAGCTTTCTTT.

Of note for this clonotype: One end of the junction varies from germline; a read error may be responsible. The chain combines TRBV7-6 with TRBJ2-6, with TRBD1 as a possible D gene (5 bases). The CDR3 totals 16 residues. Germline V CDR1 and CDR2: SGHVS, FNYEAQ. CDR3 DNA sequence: TGTGACAGCAGCCTCGGACATCCCTCTGGGGCCAACGTCCTGACTTTC. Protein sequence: CDSSLGHPSGANVLTF. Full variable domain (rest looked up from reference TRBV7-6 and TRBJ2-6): GAGVSQSPRYKVTKRGQDVALRCDPISGHVSLYWYRQALGQGPEFLTYFNYEAQQDKSGLPNDRFSAERPEGSISTLTIQRTEQRDSAMYRCDSSLGHPSGANVLTFGAGSRLTVL.

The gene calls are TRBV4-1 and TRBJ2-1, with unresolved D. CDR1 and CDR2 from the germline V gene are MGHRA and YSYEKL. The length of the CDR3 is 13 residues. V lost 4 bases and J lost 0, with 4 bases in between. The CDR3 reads CASSRASYNEQFF. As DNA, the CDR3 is TGCGCCAGCAGCCGGGCCTCCTACAATGAGCAGTTCTTC.

CDR3 amino acids: CASSLRGAVNIQYF. The CDR3 coding sequence is TGTGCCAGTAGTCTCCGCGGGGCTGTGAACATTCAGTACTTC. This sequence joins TRBV19 and TRBJ2-4, with TRBD2 as a possible D gene (6 bases). Germline values: CDR1 LNHDA, CDR2 SQIVND (reference sequence). Trimming took off 5 bases at V and 7 bases at J, with 15 bases between the two ends. The CDR3 runs to 14 residues.

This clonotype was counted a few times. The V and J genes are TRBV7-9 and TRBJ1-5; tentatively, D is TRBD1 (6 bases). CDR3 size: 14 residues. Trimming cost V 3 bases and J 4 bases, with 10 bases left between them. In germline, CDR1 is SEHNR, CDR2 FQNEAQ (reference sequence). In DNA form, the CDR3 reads TGTGCCAGCAGCTTCTGGGACACTAATCAGCCCCAGCATTTT. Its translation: CASSFWDTNQPQHF.

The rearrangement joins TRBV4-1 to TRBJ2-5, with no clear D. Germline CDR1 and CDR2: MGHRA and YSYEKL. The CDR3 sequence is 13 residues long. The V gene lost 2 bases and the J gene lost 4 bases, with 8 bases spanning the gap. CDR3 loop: CASSQSPGETQYF. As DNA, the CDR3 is TGCGCCAGCAGCCAAAGCCCCGGAGAGACCCAGTACTTC.

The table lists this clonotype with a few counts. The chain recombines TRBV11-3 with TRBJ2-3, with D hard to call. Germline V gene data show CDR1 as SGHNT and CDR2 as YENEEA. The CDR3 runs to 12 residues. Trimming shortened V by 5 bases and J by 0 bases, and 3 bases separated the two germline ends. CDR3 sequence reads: CASSGSTDTQYF. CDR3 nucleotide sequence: TGTGCCAGCAGCGGAAGCACAGATACGCAGTATTTT. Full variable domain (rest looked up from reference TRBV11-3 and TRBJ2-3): EAGVVQSPRYKIIEKKQPVAFWCNPISGHNTLYWYLQNLGQGPELLIRYENEEAVDDSQLPKDRFSAERLKGVDSTLKIQPAELGDSAVYLCASSGSTDTQYFGPGTRLTVL.